The next 7 T cell receptor beta chains were all read from a single sample in a study of T cell changes during pregnancy in multiple sclerosis. The repertoire was sequenced with immunoSEQ multiplex PCR; TCRdb's copy has only in-frame clones and lacks some. The sample gives about 74,000 clones, approximately 91% of which show up once; 3% to 3.5% is in the top ten. The material sequenced was peripheral blood, taken before pregnancy. The receptors were gathered from a female donor with multiple sclerosis, enrolled in a pregnancy study.

The V call is TRBV7-9, the J call TRBJ1-6; D unclear. V was shortened by 1 base and J by 8 bases, with 6 bases between the two germline ends. Germline V gene data show CDR1 as SEHNR and CDR2 as FQNEAQ (reference sequence). The CDR3 is 13 amino acids. CDR3 loop: CASSLGGDSPLHF. The CDR3 coding sequence is TGTGCCAGCAGCTTAGGTGGAGATTCACCCCTCCACTTT.

The rearrangement links TRBV2 to TRBJ1-2; D possibly corresponds to TRBD1 (5 bases). V was trimmed by 11 bases and J by 3 bases, leaving 13 bases between them. The CDR3 consists of 12 residues. The germline CDR1 and CDR2 sequences are SNHLY and FYNNEI. This chain's CDR3 is CAGGGRDYGYTF. The CDR3 DNA reads as TGTGCCGGTGGGGGGAGGGACTATGGCTACACCTTC.

J is TRBJ1-5 and V is TRBV27, with 9 positions matching TRBD1. The CDR3 totals 17 residues. CDR1 is MNHEY, CDR2 SMNVEV, per germline (reference sequence). Trimming removed 2 bases from V and 2 bases from J; junction bases left unmatched: 7. CDR3: CASSLTSWDRGNQPQHF. CDR3 coding DNA: TGTGCCAGCAGTTTAACGTCATGGGACAGGGGCAATCAGCCCCAGCATTTT.

The chain uses TRBV9 and TRBJ2-7; 7 positions agree with TRBD2. This CDR3 has 14 residues. CDR1 SGDLS and CDR2 YYNGEE come from the germline V gene. V was pared by 2 bases and J by 2 bases, with 4 bases of the junction left unmatched. The CDR3 sequence: CASSVGGSTYEQYF. Here the CDR3 DNA reads TGTGCCAGCAGCGTGGGCGGGAGTACCTACGAGCAGTACTTC.

This chain links TRBV18 with TRBJ1-1, with 11 positions matching TRBD1. V was clipped by 2 bases and J by 0 bases; unmatched bases: 5. The CDR3 is 17 residues long. Germline V gene sequence: CDR1 KGHSH, CDR2 LQKENI. This chain's CDR3 is CASSPEGTGGMNTEAFF. The CDR3 coding sequence is TGTGCCAGCTCACCAGAAGGGACAGGGGGGATGAACACTGAAGCTTTCTTT. The variable domain in full, completed from reference TRBV18 and TRBJ1-1, reads NAGVMQNPRHLVRRRGQEARLRCSPMKGHSHVYWYRQLPEEGLKFMVYLQKENIIDESGMPKERFSAEFPKEGPSILRIQQVVRGDSAAYFCASSPEGTGGMNTEAFFGQGTRLTVV.

The CDR3, as DNA: TGCGCCAGCAGCCAAGGGGTTTCAGGGTGGACTGAAGCTTTCTTT. Its translation: CASSQGVSGWTEAFF. V and J are TRBV4-3 and TRBJ1-1; maybe TRBD1 (5 bases). Germline V gene sequence: CDR1 LGHNA, CDR2 YSLEER. This CDR3 has 15 residues. The V gene lost 1 base and the J gene lost 5 bases, with 14 bases spanning the gap.

In DNA form, the CDR3 reads TGTGCCAGTAGCGGACTTTCCGGAAACACCATATATTTT. Its translation is CASSGLSGNTIYF. V gene TRBV19 combines with J gene TRBJ1-3, with unresolved D. Germline loops: CDR1 LNHDA, CDR2 SQIVND (reference sequence). The CDR3 length is 13 residues. Trimming cost V 6 bases and J 4 bases, with 10 bases left between them.